The T cell receptor (beta chain) under discussion was sequenced for a study of CD8+ T cells in alopecia areata. This CDR3 has 14 residues. V dropped 1 base and J dropped 7 bases, with 8 bases sitting between them. Germline CDR1 LGHNA, CDR2 YSLEER. The treatment: oral pan-JAK inhibitor, 5-10 mg twice daily. Following RNA extraction, reverse transcription yielded cDNA that acted as the sequencing template. Profiled with immunoSEQ multiplex PCR; TCRdb holds only in-frame clones, not every one. The profile shows around 86,000 clones, 70% to 80% of them singletons. This TCR came from a human donor with alopecia areata. This sequence joins TRBV4-3 and TRBJ1-6; no clear D gene. The source material was CD8+ T cells sorted from blood, sampled around week 42, from a patient treated with tofacitinib. The CDR3 loop is CASSQGSGNSPLHF. The CDR3 DNA sequence: TGCGCCAGCAGCCAAGGAAGTGGGAATTCACCCCTCCACTTT.